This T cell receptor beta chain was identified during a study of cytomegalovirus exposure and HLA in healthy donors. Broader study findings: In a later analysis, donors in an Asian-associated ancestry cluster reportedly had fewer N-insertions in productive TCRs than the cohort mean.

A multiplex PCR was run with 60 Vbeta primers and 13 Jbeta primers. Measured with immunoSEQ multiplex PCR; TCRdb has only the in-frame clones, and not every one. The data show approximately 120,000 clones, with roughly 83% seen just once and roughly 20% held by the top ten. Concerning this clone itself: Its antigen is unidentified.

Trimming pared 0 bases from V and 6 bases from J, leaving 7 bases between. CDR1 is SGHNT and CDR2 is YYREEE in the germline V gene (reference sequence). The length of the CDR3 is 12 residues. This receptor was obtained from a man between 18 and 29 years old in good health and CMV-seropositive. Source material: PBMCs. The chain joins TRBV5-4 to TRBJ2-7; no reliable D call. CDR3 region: CASSLDSSEQYF. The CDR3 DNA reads TGTGCCAGCAGCTTGGACAGTTCCGAGCAGTACTTC. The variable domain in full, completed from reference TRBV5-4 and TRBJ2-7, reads ETGVTQSPTHLIKTRGQQVTLRCSSQSGHNTVSWYQQALGQGPQFIFQYYREEENGRGNFPPRFSGLQFPNYSSELNVNALELDDSALYLCASSLDSSEQYFGPGTRLTVT.